These 6 T cell receptor beta chains were all obtained from the same sample, sequenced in a study of blood T cell repertoires in COVID-19 (TCRdb year 2020). Libraries came from the immunoSEQ multiplex PCR assay. This is the immuneACCESS table as TCRdb keeps it, with only in-frame sequences that have V and J called. A part of the clones is gone; compared with another copy, unresolved V genes explain less than half, and the rest is unexplained. The sample records 55,000 to 80,000 clones, 88% of which are singletons. The ten largest clones represent more than 2% of the sample. The sample consisted of peripheral blood. Receptors were obtained from a human donor in a cohort sampled during active COVID-19.

The chain is built from TRBV7-2 and TRBJ1-5; 7 bases map to TRBD1. V was clipped by 5 bases and J by 4 bases; unmatched bases: 8. Germline assignment: CDR1 SGHTA and CDR2 FQGNSA. The CDR3 length is 15 residues. Here the CDR3 DNA reads TGTGCCAGCAGCATATACGGGACAGCAAATCAGCCCCAGCATTTT. This sequence encodes CASSIYGTANQPQHF.

The chain joins TRBV7-2 to TRBJ2-3; D remains ambiguous. Germline V gene data show CDR1 as SGHTA and CDR2 as FQGNSA. The CDR3 consists of 13 residues. Trimming removed 5 bases from V and 0 bases from J, with 6 bases in between. CDR3 region: CASSGPSTDTQYF. CDR3 sequence (DNA): TGTGCCAGCAGCGGCCCCAGCACAGATACGCAGTATTTT.

The chain links TRBV9 to TRBJ1-1; perhaps TRBD1 as D (6 bases). V lost 4 bases and J 5 bases, leaving 18 bases between the germline ends. The germline CDR1 and CDR2 sequences are SGDLS and YYNGEE. The CDR3 covers 15 residues. CDR3 in DNA: TGTGCCAGCAGCCCACCGGGCGGGGGGCGGACTGAAGCTTTCTTT. This encodes CASSPPGGGRTEAFF.

This chain links TRBV6-5 with TRBJ1-1, with D possibly TRBD1 on 6 matching bases. V lost 2 bases to trimming and J lost 4 bases, with 8 bases between them. CDR3 length equals 13 residues. In germline, CDR1 is MNHEY, CDR2 SVGAGI. CDR3 sequence reads: CASSYGGGTEAFF. DNA for the CDR3: TGTGCCAGCAGTTACGGGGGCGGCACTGAAGCTTTCTTT.

The chain links TRBV19 to TRBJ1-6; D is ambiguous. The length of the CDR3 is 15 residues. Germline CDR1 is LNHDA and CDR2 is SQIVND (reference sequence). The V end lost 7 bases, the J end lost 4 bases, and 14 bases lay between the germline ends. CDR3 region: CASTTGRQYNSPLHF. The DNA for the CDR3 is TGTGCCAGTACCACCGGCAGGCAATATAATTCACCCCTCCACTTT. Looking up the rest from reference TRBV19 and TRBJ1-6 gives the full variable domain: DGGITQSPKYLFRKEGQNVTLSCEQNLNHDAMYWYRQDPGQGLRLIYYSQIVNDFQKGDIAEGYSVSREKKESFPLTVTSAQKNPTAFYLCASTTGRQYNSPLHFGNGTRLTVT.

This clone was seen just once. The chain recombines TRBV19 with TRBJ1-4; 7 positions match TRBD1. This CDR3 is 14 amino acids long. With 8 bases clipped from V and 8 bases from J, the junction kept 11 bases outside the gene matches. Germline CDR1 and CDR2: LNHDA and SQIVND (reference sequence). The CDR3 coding sequence is TGTGCCAGTCGACAGGGATCCTGGCAAGAAAAACTGTTTTTT. It is translated as CASRQGSWQEKLFF. The full variable domain, completed using reference TRBV19 and TRBJ1-4, is DGGITQSPKYLFRKEGQNVTLSCEQNLNHDAMYWYRQDPGQGLRLIYYSQIVNDFQKGDIAEGYSVSREKKESFPLTVTSAQKNPTAFYLCASRQGSWQEKLFFGSGTQLSVL.